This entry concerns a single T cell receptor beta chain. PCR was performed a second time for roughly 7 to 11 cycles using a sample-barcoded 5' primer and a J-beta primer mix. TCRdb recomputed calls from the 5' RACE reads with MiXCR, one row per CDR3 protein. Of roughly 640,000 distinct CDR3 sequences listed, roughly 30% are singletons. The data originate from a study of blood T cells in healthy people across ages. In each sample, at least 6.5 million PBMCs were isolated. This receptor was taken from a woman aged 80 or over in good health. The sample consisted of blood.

The CDR3 region is CASSQDRQGGRNTEAFF. CDR3 in DNA: TGTGCCAGCAGCCAAGATAGACAGGGGGGCAGGAACACTGAAGCTTTCTTT. The chain uses TRBV3-1 and TRBJ1-1; 9 nucleotides line up with TRBD1. Trimming took 0 bases from V and 1 from J; bases not matched to a gene: 6. Germline V gene data show CDR1 as LGHDT and CDR2 as YNNKEL (reference sequence). The CDR3 length is 17 residues.